One sample yielded the 18 T cell receptor beta chains listed below, sequenced in a study of control samples from healthy donors and cancer patients. Measured with immunoSEQ multiplex PCR; TCRdb has only the in-frame clones, and not every one. The profile shows about 3,600 clones, about 80% of them singletons. Sequenced input: formalin-fixed, paraffin-embedded tissue. These TCRs come from a female donor with melanoma.

The CDR3 region has the DNA TGTGCCAGCAGCGCATATCGGGGGCAAGAGACCCAGTACTTC. It is translated as CASSAYRGQETQYF. The chain uses TRBV11-2 and TRBJ2-5; perhaps TRBD2 as D (6 bases). This CDR3 has 14 amino acids. Trimming shortened V by 5 bases and J by 2 bases, and 12 bases separated the two germline ends. Germline CDR1 and CDR2: SGHAT and FQNNGV.

The chain employs TRBV6-6 and TRBJ1-6; 7 bases are a match to TRBD1. The CDR3 is 14 residues long. The germline V gene has CDR1 MNHNY and CDR2 SVGAGI (reference sequence). V was pared by 6 bases and J by 7 bases, with 6 bases of the junction left unmatched. The CDR3 DNA follows: TGTGCCAGCAGAGACGGGACAGCAAATTCACCCCTCCACTTT. This encodes CASRDGTANSPLHF.

This chain joins TRBV7-9 and TRBJ2-1, with D unresolved. Trimming took 1 base from V and 7 from J, leaving 14 bases between them. Germline V gene sequence: CDR1 SEHNR, CDR2 FQNEAQ (reference sequence). The CDR3 is 15 residues long. The CDR3 nucleotides read TGTGCCAGCAGCTTAGATCTTAGTGATCTTAATGAGCAGTTCTTC. Translating gives CASSLDLSDLNEQFF. Full variable domain (remainder filled in from reference TRBV7-9 and TRBJ2-1): DTGVSQNPRHKITKRGQNVTFRCDPISEHNRLYWYRQTLGQGPEFLTYFQNEAQLEKSRLLSDRFSAERPKGSFSTLEIQRTEQGDSAMYLCASSLDLSDLNEQFFGPGTRLTVL.

The chain joins TRBV10-3 to TRBJ1-1; tentatively, D is TRBD1 (5 bases). CDR1 is ENHRY and CDR2 is SYGVKD in the germline V gene. V was clipped by 7 bases and J by 1 base, with 16 bases between them. This CDR3 region has 15 residues. CDR3 bases: TGTGCCATCACACAGGCCCCGGGTAGGAACACTGAAGCTTTCTTT. Translated: CAITQAPGRNTEAFF.

The J gene is TRBJ2-1, the V gene TRBV7-9; tentatively, D is TRBD1 (5 bases). Germline V gene sequence: CDR1 SEHNR, CDR2 FQNEAQ (reference sequence). This CDR3 is 14 amino acids long. Trimming removed 5 bases at V and 0 bases at J, with 8 bases between. The CDR3 reads CASSRRVSYNEQFF. The CDR3 DNA reads as TGTGCCAGCAGCCGCAGGGTCTCCTACAATGAGCAGTTCTTC.

Comments on this clone: One end of the junction varies from germline; a read error may be responsible. This chain joins TRBV5-5 and TRBJ2-1; unclear D gene. The CDR3 is 11 amino acids. Germline V gene lookup returns CDR1 SGHKS and CDR2 YYEKEE (reference sequence). The CDR3 spells CTSSLNREQFF. CDR3 coding DNA: TGTACCAGCAGCTTGAACCGTGAGCAGTTCTTC.

V is TRBV6-2 or TRBV6-3 and J is TRBJ2-7; possibly TRBD1 or TRBD2 for D (5 bases each). CDR3 size: 15 residues. The V and J ends lost 2 bases and 3 bases respectively, with 14 bases between them. The germline gives CDR1 MNHEY, CDR2 SVGEGT. The CDR3 is CASSYGTGSGYEQYF. The CDR3 nucleotides are TGTGCCAGCAGTTACGGGACGGGATCGGGCTACGAGCAGTACTTC.

The chain combines TRBV7-3 with TRBJ2-7; D could derive from TRBD1 or TRBD2 (5 bases each). Germline CDR1 and CDR2: SGHTA and FQGTGA. V was cut by 5 bases and J by 2 bases, with 13 bases left in between. CDR3 length: 14 amino acids. CDR3 nucleotide sequence: TGTGCCAGCAGCCCAGGGCAGGGACCCTACGAGCAGTACTTC. It translates to CASSPGQGPYEQYF.

For this clone: The sample carries other DNA sequences with the same CDR3. This chain connects TRBV3-1 (or the pseudogene TRBV3-2) to TRBJ2-1; 8 positions agree with TRBD2. J gave up 5 bases and V 4 bases, and 4 bases lay outside the gene matches. The CDR3 length is 14 residues. Germline loops: CDR1 LGHDT, CDR2 YNNKEL (reference sequence). CDR3 DNA sequence: TGTGCCAGCAGCCGTAGCGGGACGAACAATGAGCAGTTCTTC. Encoded protein: CASSRSGTNNEQFF.

V usage is TRBV28 and J usage is TRBJ2-7; D unresolved. The CDR3 spans 16 residues. The germline V gene has CDR1 MDHEN and CDR2 SYDVKM. The V end was cut by 1 base, the J end by 0 bases, with 13 bases between. In DNA form, the CDR3 reads TGTGCCAGCAGTTTATTGGGCCCAATATTCTCCTACGAGCAGTACTTC. Amino acid sequence: CASSLLGPIFSYEQYF.

This CDR3 reads CASSLGETQYF. The CDR3 DNA reads TGTGCCAGCAGCTTAGGGGAGACCCAGTACTTC. J is TRBJ2-5 and V is TRBV11-2, with D uncertain. The CDR3 has 11 residues. Trimming shortened V by 1 base and J by 5 bases, and 2 bases separated the two germline ends. Germline assignment: CDR1 SGHAT and CDR2 FQNNGV.

The chain uses TRBV10-2 and TRBJ1-2, with D maybe TRBD1 (5 bases). The V gene's germline CDR1 is WSHSY and CDR2 SAAADI. Trimming left V 6 bases short and J 4 bases short, with 12 bases between. This CDR3 region has 13 residues. The CDR3 reads CASSEGWGYGYTF. The CDR3 coding sequence is TGCGCCAGCAGCGAGGGGTGGGGCTATGGCTACACCTTC.

This clone was picked up a small number of times. V is TRBV27 and J is TRBJ2-3; D uncertain. This CDR3 has 13 amino acids. Trimming shortened V by 4 bases and J by 4 bases, and 9 bases separated the two germline ends. Germline assignment: CDR1 MNHEY and CDR2 SMNVEV (reference sequence). The CDR3 DNA sequence: TGTGCCAGCAGTTCCCCAGTCGCAGATACGCAGTATTTT. It yields the protein CASSSPVADTQYF.

The CDR3 sequence is CASSPGTTYSYEQYF. The CDR3 DNA sequence: TGCGCCAGCAGCCCTGGGACTACCTACTCCTACGAGCAGTACTTC. This chain joins TRBV4-3 and TRBJ2-7, with 7 bases aligning to TRBD2. V lost 4 bases and J lost 0; bases outside the gene matches: 6. In germline, CDR1 is LGHNA, CDR2 YSLEER. This CDR3 comprises 15 residues.

This clone is large by share. The chain links TRBV7-9 to TRBJ2-1; no clear D gene. The CDR3 loop spans 11 amino acids. Trimming removed 3 bases from V and 8 bases from J, with 5 bases in between. Germline CDR1 SEHNR, CDR2 FQNEAQ (reference sequence). CDR3 protein: CASSFRHEQFF. The CDR3 DNA is TGTGCCAGCAGCTTCCGACATGAGCAGTTCTTC. Full variable domain (rest looked up from reference TRBV7-9 and TRBJ2-1): DTGVSQNPRHKITKRGQNVTFRCDPISEHNRLYWYRQTLGQGPEFLTYFQNEAQLEKSRLLSDRFSAERPKGSFSTLEIQRTEQGDSAMYLCASSFRHEQFFGPGTRLTVL.

The rearrangement joins TRBV7-9 to TRBJ1-1; the D is unclear. V dropped 2 bases and J dropped 0 bases, with 10 bases sitting between them. CDR1 is SEHNR and CDR2 is FQNEAQ in the germline V gene (reference sequence). The CDR3 covers 15 residues. Here the CDR3 reads CASSLKRELNTEAFF. The DNA of the CDR3 is TGTGCCAGCAGCTTAAAGAGGGAGCTGAACACTGAAGCTTTCTTT.

This chain links TRBV7-9 with TRBJ2-1, with TRBD2 as a possible D gene (5 bases). Germline CDR1 reads SEHNR; CDR2 reads FQNEAQ (reference sequence). Trimming took 1 base from V and 4 from J, leaving 11 bases between them. This CDR3 is 15 amino acids long. For the CDR3, the DNA is TGTGCCAGCAGCTTAGGCGGGTCTATGTACAATGAGCAGTTCTTC. Translated, it gives CASSLGGSMYNEQFF.

The chain employs TRBV10-3 and TRBJ2-1, with 7 nucleotides matching TRBD2. V lost 6 bases and J lost 0; bases outside the gene matches: 5. CDR1 is ENHRY and CDR2 is SYGVKD in the germline V gene. The length of the CDR3 is 15 residues. The DNA for the CDR3 is TGTGCCATCAGCTCCTCTAGCGGCTCCTACAATGAGCAGTTCTTC. Protein sequence: CAISSSSGSYNEQFF.